There are many counts of the clone carrying this TCR beta chain. What it recognizes is unknown. Looked up from germline, CDR1 is ENHRY and CDR2 is SYGVKD. CDR3 length equals 13 residues. The ends lost 6 bases at V and 8 bases at J; junction bases unmatched: 9. The data were taken from a study of CD8 T cells in ankylosing spondylitis. Overall study results and limits: Significant enrichment of disease-linked clones was reported in matched ankylosing spondylitis synovial fluid. Blood from ankylosing spondylitis patients appeared to carry a characteristic roughly eight-variant TCR beta motif.

Using its own MiXCR run on the 5' RACE reads, TCRdb lists one record per CDR3 protein. The table records 200,000 to 250,000 distinct CDR3 sequences, around 25% of them present only once. The sequenced material came from blood, either unsorted or a sorted T cell fraction (not recorded which). The V and J genes are TRBV10-3 and TRBJ1-1; 7 positions agree with TRBD1. The source of this sequence is a male donor with ankylosing spondylitis or in good health (not recorded which). The CDR3 loop is CAIREDRISEAFF. The CDR3 region has the DNA TGTGCCATCAGGGAGGACAGGATCTCGGAAGCTTTCTTT.